The 26 T cell receptor beta chains reported below all come from one sample, sequenced in a study of Ad26.COV2.S vaccination and SARS-CoV-2 variants. Libraries were prepared by immunoSEQ multiplex PCR; TCRdb keeps only in-frame clonotypes and omits some of them. The data show about 450,000 clones, roughly 87% seen once. Stated treatment: over 15 received Ad26.COV2.S at low or high dose, single or two shots; 5 received placebo; per-sample allocation not given. Following the first vaccine or placebo injection, samples were taken on day 63. The sample here was peripheral blood, taken in a trial of Ad26.COV2.S vaccine versus placebo. These receptors were obtained from a person between 18 and 65 years old who received the Ad26.COV2.S COVID-19 vaccine or a placebo.

Regarding this clone: The same CDR3 can be traced to other DNA sequences in this sample. CDR3 nucleotide sequence: TGTGCCAGTAGTCGGACGGCAAACACTGAAGCTTTCTTT. It is translated as CASSRTANTEAFF. This rearrangement joins TRBV19 to TRBJ1-1; D ambiguous. Trimming removed 5 bases at V and 2 bases at J, with 9 bases between. CDR3 length: 13 residues. CDR1 LNHDA and CDR2 SQIVND come from the germline V gene (reference sequence). The full variable domain, in which reference TRBV19 and TRBJ1-1 provide the parts outside the CDR3, is DGGITQSPKYLFRKEGQNVTLSCEQNLNHDAMYWYRQDPGQGLRLIYYSQIVNDFQKGDIAEGYSVSREKKESFPLTVTSAQKNPTAFYLCASSRTANTEAFFGQGTRLTVV.

This chain connects TRBV6-6 to TRBJ1-5; a possible D gene is TRBD1 (6 bases). The CDR3 contains 15 residues. V lost 6 bases, J lost 6 bases, and 18 bases lay in between. The V gene's germline CDR1 is MNHNY and CDR2 SVGAGI (reference sequence). CDR3 amino acids: CASSPSTGSPQPQHF. The CDR3 DNA follows: TGTGCCAGCAGCCCCTCGACAGGCTCCCCTCAGCCCCAGCATTTT.

The chain recombines TRBV5-1 with TRBJ1-1; the D gene is possibly TRBD1 (5 bases). The germline gives CDR1 SGHRS, CDR2 YFSETQ. This CDR3 spans 14 amino acids. V lost 7 bases, J lost 1 base, and 14 bases lay in between. The CDR3 sequence: CASGVGGTNTEAFF. In DNA form, the CDR3 reads TGCGCCAGCGGGGTTGGAGGGACGAACACTGAAGCTTTCTTT. The whole variable domain, filled in from reference TRBV5-1 and TRBJ1-1, reads KAGVTQTPRYLIKTRGQQVTLSCSPISGHRSVSWYQQTPGQGLQFLFEYFSETQRNKGNFPGRFSGRQFSNSRSEMNVSTLELGDSALYLCASGVGGTNTEAFFGQGTRLTVV.

In regard to this clone: This specimen includes other DNA sequences encoding the same CDR3. The chain is built from TRBV7-9 and TRBJ2-3; D ambiguous. Germline assignment: CDR1 SEHNR and CDR2 FQNEAQ (reference sequence). CDR3 length: 14 residues. Trimming cost V 2 bases and J 1 base, with 7 bases left between them. In DNA, the CDR3 is TGTGCCAGCAGCTTATCTGGAGGCACAGATACGCAGTATTTT. Translating it yields CASSLSGGTDTQYF.

The chain uses TRBV7-9 and TRBJ1-2; D may be TRBD1 (5 bases). The germline V gene encodes CDR1 SEHNR and CDR2 FQNEAQ (reference sequence). This CDR3 comprises 15 residues. V was cut by 2 bases and J by 2 bases, with 12 bases left in between. CDR3 residues: CASSLFEGPNYGYTF. In nucleotides, the CDR3 is TGTGCCAGCAGCTTATTCGAGGGGCCAAACTATGGCTACACCTTC.

The rearrangement links TRBV5-1 to TRBJ1-6; no clear D gene. The germline V gene has CDR1 SGHRS and CDR2 YFSETQ. This CDR3 contains 16 residues. Trimming took off 2 bases at V and 9 bases at J, with 18 bases between the two ends. The CDR3 nucleotides read TGCGCCAGCAGCTTCCCCCCCAGCTTAAGTCGTTCACCCCTCCACTTT. It translates to CASSFPPSLSRSPLHF.

This chain links TRBV19 with TRBJ2-1; D is perhaps TRBD1 or TRBD2 (6 bases each). Germline V gene lookup returns CDR1 LNHDA and CDR2 SQIVND (reference sequence). V was shortened by 9 bases and J by 0 bases, with 12 bases between the two germline ends. This CDR3 spans 14 amino acids. The CDR3 protein is CASLGGGSYNEQFF. CDR3 nucleotides: TGTGCCAGCCTAGGAGGGGGCTCCTACAATGAGCAGTTCTTC.

The J gene is TRBJ2-1, the V gene TRBV11-2; possibly TRBD1 or TRBD2 for D (6 bases each). The germline V gene has CDR1 SGHAT and CDR2 FQNNGV. Trimming cost V 6 bases and J 5 bases, with 11 bases left between them. The CDR3 runs to 13 residues. The DNA of the CDR3 is TGTGCCAGCAGGGGGGGCGCGGACAATGAGCAGTTCTTC. Translation gives CASRGGADNEQFF.

The rearrangement joins TRBV29-1 to TRBJ2-2; no firm D call. V was cut by 6 bases and J by 6 bases, with 17 bases left in between. CDR1 SQVTM and CDR2 ANQGSEA come from the germline V gene. CDR3 size: 14 residues. CDR3 coding DNA: TGCAGCGTCCGCCTTCTATCGGTGGCCGGGGAGCTGTTTTTT. Translating gives CSVRLLSVAGELFF.

The chain recombines TRBV11-2 with TRBJ1-2, with TRBD1 as a possible D gene (5 bases). The CDR3 extends over 14 amino acids. The V gene lost 0 bases and the J gene lost 4 bases, with 9 bases spanning the gap. Germline CDR1 reads SGHAT; CDR2 reads FQNNGV. DNA of the CDR3: TGTGCCAGCAGCTTAGACAGGGTAGCCTATGGCTACACCTTC. This encodes CASSLDRVAYGYTF.

The chain employs TRBV30 and TRBJ1-5; D is unclear. The CDR3 is made up of 13 amino acids. Trimming took off 1 base at V and 4 bases at J, with 8 bases between the two ends. The germline V gene has CDR1 GTSNPN and CDR2 SVGIG (reference sequence). The CDR3 loop reads CAWSDWQNQPQHF. DNA for the CDR3: TGTGCCTGGAGTGATTGGCAGAATCAGCCCCAGCATTTT.

V gene TRBV6-6 combines with J gene TRBJ1-1; D ambiguous. The germline gives CDR1 MNHNY, CDR2 SVGAGI (reference sequence). The CDR3 runs to 15 residues. V lost 2 bases and J 7 bases, leaving 17 bases between the germline ends. The CDR3 DNA reads TGTGCCAGCAGTTACGGGCAGGTGATTTTCAGTGAAGCTTTCTTT. Amino acids: CASSYGQVIFSEAFF.

The chain couples TRBV7-2 to TRBJ1-2; D gene ambiguous. The CDR3 loop spans 16 amino acids. Per the germline V gene, CDR1 is SGHTA and CDR2 is FQGNSA. V lost 1 base and J 6 bases, leaving 18 bases between the germline ends. The DNA for the CDR3 is TGTGCCAGCAGCTTAGAGGCAGAAGAGCATGCCAATGGCTACACCTTC. Amino acids: CASSLEAEEHANGYTF.

V usage is TRBV19 and J usage is TRBJ1-1; no clear D gene. Germline CDR1 LNHDA, CDR2 SQIVND (reference sequence). V was pared by 7 bases and J by 1 base, with 7 bases between. This CDR3 has 12 amino acids. The CDR3 region has the DNA TGTGCCAGTAAAATCCAGAACACTGAAGCTTTCTTT. Its protein is CASKIQNTEAFF.

This clone was seen only a few times. The chain links TRBV19 to TRBJ2-2, with 9 positions matching TRBD2. The CDR3 length is 18 residues. Germline assignment: CDR1 LNHDA and CDR2 SQIVND (reference sequence). V lost 5 bases to trimming and J lost 7 bases; unmatched junction nucleotides: 17. CDR3 sequence: CASSRYRRGAGGVGELFF. The CDR3 DNA reads TGTGCCAGTAGTCGATACCGGAGGGGAGCGGGAGGCGTCGGGGAGCTGTTTTTT.

This chain connects TRBV2 to TRBJ1-2; D is undetermined. Germline V gene lookup returns CDR1 SNHLY and CDR2 FYNNEI. The CDR3 covers 11 residues. V was pared by 7 bases and J by 4 bases, with 7 bases between. The CDR3 is CASTLSYGYTF. The CDR3 DNA reads TGTGCCAGCACCCTTAGCTATGGCTACACCTTC. Combining the CDR3 with reference TRBV2 and TRBJ1-2 gives the whole variable domain EPEVTQTPSHQVTQMGQEVILRCVPISNHLYFYWYRQILGQKVEFLVSFYNNEISEKSEIFDDQFSVERPDGSNFTLKIRSTKLEDSAMYFCASTLSYGYTFGSGTRLTVV.

As DNA, the CDR3 is TGTGCCAACTCACGCGGGACAGCGTATTCCTACGAGCAGTACTTC. This translates into CANSRGTAYSYEQYF. The chain is built from TRBV6-5 and TRBJ2-7; D might be TRBD1 (7 bases). CDR3 length: 15 residues. Germline CDR1 MNHEY, CDR2 SVGAGI. V dropped 10 bases and J dropped 1 base, with 20 bases sitting between them.

This chain connects TRBV19 to TRBJ2-7; D gene unclear. The CDR3 contains 15 residues. V lost 3 bases and J 6 bases, leaving 18 bases between the germline ends. Per germline, CDR1 LNHDA and CDR2 SQIVND (reference sequence). The DNA of the CDR3 is TGTGCCAGTAGTATGGGGTGGGTGCGGATCGGCGAGCAGTACTTC. It specifies CASSMGWVRIGEQYF. The variable domain in full, completed from reference TRBV19 and TRBJ2-7, reads DGGITQSPKYLFRKEGQNVTLSCEQNLNHDAMYWYRQDPGQGLRLIYYSQIVNDFQKGDIAEGYSVSREKKESFPLTVTSAQKNPTAFYLCASSMGWVRIGEQYFGPGTRLTVT.

The rearrangement links TRBV18 to TRBJ1-3; D gene ambiguous. Looked up from germline, CDR1 is KGHSH and CDR2 is LQKENI. The CDR3 is 16 amino acids. V lost 0 bases, J lost 0 bases, and 9 bases lay in between. The CDR3 is CASSPPVASSGNTIYF. Here the CDR3 DNA reads TGTGCCAGCTCACCACCTGTGGCCAGCTCTGGAAACACCATATATTTT.

The CDR3 is CSVADRIQETQYF. CDR3 in DNA: TGCAGCGTTGCGGACAGAATCCAAGAGACCCAGTACTTC. The chain joins TRBV29-1 to TRBJ2-5; D perhaps matches TRBD1 (6 bases). V lost 4 bases and J lost 1, with 10 bases in between. Germline CDR1 SQVTM, CDR2 ANQGSEA. The CDR3 is 13 amino acids.

V is TRBV15 and J is TRBJ1-5, with TRBD1 as a possible D gene (5 bases). This CDR3 comprises 16 residues. Germline V lookup: CDR1 LNHNV, CDR2 YYDKDF (reference sequence). V was clipped by 0 bases and J by 0 bases, with 9 bases between them. The CDR3 region is CATSRDGTFSNQPQHF. CDR3 bases: TGTGCCACCAGCAGAGACGGGACGTTTAGCAATCAGCCCCAGCATTTT.

V is TRBV29-1 and J is TRBJ2-5; D unclear. V lost 4 bases, J lost 2 bases, and 8 bases lay in between. This CDR3 is built from 12 residues. Looked up from germline, CDR1 is SQVTM and CDR2 is ANQGSEA. The CDR3 region has the DNA TGCAGCGTTGTTGCGAGGCAAGAGACCCAGTACTTC. This gives the protein CSVVARQETQYF.

The chain couples TRBV7-9 to TRBJ2-3; D may be TRBD2 (5 bases). This CDR3 is built from 15 residues. The V gene's germline CDR1 is SEHNR and CDR2 FQNEAQ (reference sequence). V shed 6 bases and J shed 2 bases, with 15 bases lying between them. The CDR3 DNA sequence: TGTGCCAGCAGTCGGACTTTCCGACTCACAGATACGCAGTATTTT. Translated, it gives CASSRTFRLTDTQYF.

The chain carries TRBV5-1 and TRBJ2-7; D may match TRBD1 or TRBD2 (5 bases each). Germline values: CDR1 SGHRS, CDR2 YFSETQ. The CDR3 is 15 amino acids. Between the trimmed V and J ends, which lost 0 bases and 6 bases, there was a span of 16 bases. The CDR3 DNA reads TGCGCCAGCAGCTTGGTCGGGGCCACGGGCTCCGAGCAGTACTTC. It yields the protein CASSLVGATGSEQYF.

This clone was found once. CDR3 nucleotides: TGTGCCAGCAGCCGGACCGTTAACTATGGCTACACCTTC. It translates to CASSRTVNYGYTF. The genes are TRBV9 and TRBJ1-2; no definite D call. The CDR3 is 13 residues long. Trimming left V 4 bases short and J 1 base short, with 8 bases between. CDR1 SGDLS and CDR2 YYNGEE come from the germline V gene. The variable domain in full, with the rest retrieved from reference TRBV9 and TRBJ1-2, is DSGVTQTPKHLITATGQRVTLRCSPRSGDLSVYWYQQSLDQGLQFLIQYYNGEERAKGNILERFSAQQFPDLHSELNLSSLELGDSALYFCASSRTVNYGYTFGSGTRLTVV.

This clone appeared once. V gene TRBV19 combines with J gene TRBJ2-6; no definite D call. The V end lost 6 bases, the J end lost 2 bases, and 8 bases lay between the germline ends. The CDR3 is 14 residues long. Germline CDR1 reads LNHDA; CDR2 reads SQIVND (reference sequence). CDR3 protein: CASRVATGANVLTF. For the CDR3, the DNA is TGTGCCAGTAGGGTGGCAACTGGGGCCAACGTCCTGACTTTC.